A single sample is the source of the 16 T cell receptor beta chains below, sequenced in a study of regulatory T cells in long-lasting Graves disease. TCR beta libraries were built with iRepertoire HTBI primers and Arm-PCR of CDR3 regions. MiXCR, applied by TCRdb to the multiplex PCR reads, yields one record per CDR3 protein. The table includes some 410,000 distinct CDR3 sequences, over 15% detected once. Stated time point: newly diagnosed GD, antithyroid drugs for less than 3 months. Researchers made the TCR library from RNA that was extracted from PBMCs. A further study also used this sample, focusing on T cells in Graves' hyperthyroidism and ophthalmopathy.

This material consisted of peripheral blood mononuclear cells (PBMCs), taken at new diagnosis, from a patient treated with antithyroid drugs. The receptors here all came from a young woman with Graves disease.

This clonotype occurred many times. The rearrangement joins TRBV2 to TRBJ2-1; D is unresolved. The germline gives CDR1 SNHLY, CDR2 FYNNEI. CDR3 size: 12 residues. Trimming left V 3 bases short and J 4 bases short, with 4 bases between. CDR3 in amino acids: CASSDDYNEQFF. The CDR3 DNA follows: TGTGCCAGCAGTGACGATTACAATGAGCAGTTCTTC.

In this sample, this clonotype turned up many times. V is TRBV20-1 and J is TRBJ2-7; 7 bases are a match to TRBD2. The CDR3 length is 15 residues. The germline gives CDR1 DFQATT, CDR2 SNEGSKA (reference sequence). V shed 0 bases, J shed 3 bases, and the junction held 8 bases outside the gene matches. CDR3 nucleotide sequence: TGCAGTGCTAGAGAGGTCGGGCGGGAGCTCTACGAGCAGTACTTC. This translates into CSAREVGRELYEQYF.

This clonotype has more than one count but fewer than ten. The V call is TRBV20-1, the J call TRBJ1-2; a weak D match, TRBD1 (5 bases). The length of the CDR3 is 13 residues. Germline-derived CDR1 and CDR2 are DFQATT and SNEGSKA (reference sequence). V lost 7 bases and J lost 1, with 13 bases in between. CDR3: CSVGGRNNYGYTF. The CDR3 DNA follows: TGCAGTGTGGGGGGACGAAATAACTATGGCTACACCTTC.

This clonotype was detected ten times or more. This chain connects TRBV10-3 to TRBJ2-1, with 8 bases matching TRBD2. Germline values: CDR1 ENHRY, CDR2 SYGVKD. The CDR3 runs to 13 residues. Germline trimming cut 6 bases from V and 7 bases from J; bases unmatched to any gene: 5. In DNA, the CDR3 is TGTGCCATCAGCCCCGGGACTAGTAATGAGCAGTTCTTC. Translating gives CAISPGTSNEQFF.

To note about this clonotype: One base away lies a much larger clone, so this may be a sequencing read error. The CDR3 protein is CASTTMKSHMNTEAFF. CDR3 DNA: TGTGCCAGCACCACGATGAAGAGTCACATGAACACTGAAGCTTTCTTT. The chain has TRBV6-2 or TRBV6-3 and TRBJ1-1, with unresolved D. The germline gives CDR1 MNHEY, CDR2 SVGEGT. This CDR3 spans 16 amino acids. Trimming stripped 7 bases from V and 0 bases from J, with 18 bases between.

This clonotype has at least ten counts. This chain links TRBV5-1 with TRBJ2-7, with 8 bases aligning to TRBD1. This CDR3 has 15 amino acids. Germline CDR1 is SGHRS and CDR2 is YFSETQ. The ends lost 4 bases at V and 3 bases at J; junction bases unmatched: 9. The CDR3 spells CASSKIGTGDYEQYF. In nucleotides, the CDR3 is TGCGCCAGCAGCAAAATCGGGACAGGAGACTACGAGCAGTACTTC.

As for this clonotype: A read error may account for a junction end that differs from germline. This chain links TRBV12-3 or TRBV12-4 with TRBJ2-1; 9 bases line up with TRBD2. The CDR3 loop spans 19 amino acids. CDR3 amino acids: CASSSRRLAGLSSYNEQSF. CDR3 nucleotide sequence: TGTGCCAGCAGTTCGAGGAGGCTAGCGGGACTCAGCTCCTACAATGAGCAGTCCTTC.

Ten or more counts support this clonotype. The CDR3 DNA sequence: TGTGCCAGCAACCCTGTGGCGGGATCTTCCTACGAGCAGTACTTC. It translates to CASNPVAGSSYEQYF. The chain carries TRBV28 and TRBJ2-7; the D gene is possibly TRBD2 (6 bases). V was clipped by 7 bases and J by 1 base, with 17 bases between them. CDR3 length: 15 amino acids. CDR1 is MDHEN, CDR2 SYDVKM, per germline.

The chain carries TRBV14 and TRBJ1-2; D gene ambiguous. Per germline, CDR1 SGHDN and CDR2 FVKESK. The CDR3 runs 15 residues. Trimming took 2 bases from V and 1 from J, leaving 11 bases between them. CDR3 residues: CASSQLLGYNYGYTF. CDR3 DNA: TGTGCCAGCAGCCAATTGCTTGGCTATAACTATGGCTACACCTTC.

In regard to this clonotype: One base separates it from a far larger clone, so it is likely a read error. The CDR3 DNA is TGTGCCAGCAGCTTACAGGGGCATGGCTACACCTTC. Its protein is CASSLQGHGYTF. The gene calls are TRBV7-9 and TRBJ1-2; D possibly corresponds to TRBD1 (6 bases). CDR3 length: 12 amino acids. V was trimmed by 2 bases and J by 6 bases, leaving 7 bases between them. Germline V gives CDR1 SEHNR, CDR2 FQNEAQ (reference sequence).

In the case of this clonotype: This may stem from a read error, because a much larger clone lies one nucleotide away. The chain carries TRBV7-9 and TRBJ1-1; 7 nucleotides match TRBD1. Germline CDR1 is SEHNR and CDR2 is FQNEAQ (reference sequence). This CDR3 has 16 amino acids. The CDR3, as DNA: TGTGCCAACAGCTTTAGCCCGGGACAGATGAACACTGAAGCTTTCTTT. Its translation: CANSFSPGQMNTEAFF.

This clonotype has ten or more counts. The chain is built from TRBV29-1 and TRBJ2-7, with D perhaps TRBD1 (6 bases). This CDR3 contains 15 residues. The V gene's germline CDR1 is SQVTM and CDR2 ANQGSEA. Trimming took off 4 bases at V and 1 base at J, with 17 bases between the two ends. The DNA for the CDR3 is TGCAGCGTTGGTGGCTTGGGGGCCGCGTCCTACGAGCAGTACTTC. It specifies CSVGGLGAASYEQYF.

This clonotype was counted between two and nine times. Just one base apart from a much larger clone, this may be a read error. The V gene is TRBV7-8, the J gene TRBJ2-7; possible D gene TRBD2, 6 bases. Trimming took off 3 bases at V and 5 bases at J, with 20 bases between the two ends. The germline V gene has CDR1 SGHVS and CDR2 FQNEAQ. The CDR3 is made up of 16 amino acids. CDR3 residues: CASSFARGRSLHEQYF. In DNA form, the CDR3 reads TGTGCCAGCAGCTTCGCGCGGGGCAGGAGTCTGCACGAGCAGTACTTC.

Of note for this clonotype: Possible read error: a much larger clone is one base away. The chain recombines TRBV7-9 with TRBJ1-1; 8 bases are a match to TRBD1. After removal of 3 bases from V and 2 bases from J, the junction contained 2 bases not matched to a gene. Germline values: CDR1 SEHNR, CDR2 FQNEAQ (reference sequence). The CDR3 is 14 residues long. CDR3 residues: CASSLTGDNTEAFF. The CDR3 bases are TGTGCCAGCAGCTTGACAGGGGACAACACTGAAGCTTTCTTT.

In its sample, this clonotype was seen many times. This chain uses TRBV12-3 or TRBV12-4 with TRBJ2-7; 9 bases are shared with TRBD1. The CDR3 runs to 14 residues. V lost 6 bases to trimming and J lost 5 bases; unmatched junction nucleotides: 8. The CDR3 spells CASSKGTGTDEQYF. CDR3 nucleotide sequence: TGTGCCAGCAGCAAGGGGACAGGGACCGACGAGCAGTACTTC.

This clonotype occurred many times. The chain links TRBV10-3 to TRBJ2-7; TRBD1 agrees at 8 bases. Trimming at V came to 7 bases and at J to 5 bases, leaving 10 bases not matched to a gene. Germline V gives CDR1 ENHRY, CDR2 SYGVKD. CDR3 size: 14 residues. CDR3 in amino acids: CAITGTGNVHEQYF. DNA for the CDR3: TGTGCCATCACCGGGACAGGCAACGTCCACGAGCAGTACTTC.